This T cell receptor (beta chain) originates from a study of response to subunit inactivated influenza vaccine. Study-level findings and limits: Authors proposed each seasonal influenza vaccination draws in few new T cells.

In TCRdb, the RT-PCR reads were re-called with MiXCR into one record per CDR3 protein. The sample records about half a million distinct CDR3 sequences, 6.5% to 8% being singletons. Only a few counts were recorded for this clonotype. The antigen remains undetermined. This receptor was obtained from a man aged 45 to 75 who received an inactivated influenza vaccine. Sequencing was performed on PBMCs from blood, taken about 23 months after vaccination.

This CDR3 is CASSQGTILETQYF. The CDR3 DNA sequence: TGTGCCAGCAGCCAAGGGACCATTCTTGAGACCCAGTACTTC. V is TRBV7-2 and J is TRBJ2-5; D might be TRBD1 or TRBD2, each matching 5 bases. In germline, CDR1 is SGHTA, CDR2 FQGNSA. CDR3 length equals 14 residues. Trimming removed 5 bases at V and 5 bases at J, with 15 bases between.